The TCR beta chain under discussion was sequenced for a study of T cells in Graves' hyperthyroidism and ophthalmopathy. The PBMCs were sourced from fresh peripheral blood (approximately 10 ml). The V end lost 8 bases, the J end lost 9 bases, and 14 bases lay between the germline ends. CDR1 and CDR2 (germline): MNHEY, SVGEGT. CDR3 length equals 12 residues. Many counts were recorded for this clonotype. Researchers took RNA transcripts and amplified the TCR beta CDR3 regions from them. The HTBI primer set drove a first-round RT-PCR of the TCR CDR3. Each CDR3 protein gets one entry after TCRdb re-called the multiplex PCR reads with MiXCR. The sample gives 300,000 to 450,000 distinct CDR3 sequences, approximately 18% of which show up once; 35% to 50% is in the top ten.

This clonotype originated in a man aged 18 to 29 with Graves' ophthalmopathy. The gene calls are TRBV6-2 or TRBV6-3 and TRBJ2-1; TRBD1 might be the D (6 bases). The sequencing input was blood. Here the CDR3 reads CASGLAGVEQFF. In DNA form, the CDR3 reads TGTGCCAGCGGGTTAGCAGGGGTTGAGCAGTTCTTC.